This record looks at one TCR beta chain sequence and its context. The CDR3 has 13 residues. Trimming took off 6 bases at V and 3 bases at J, with 11 bases between the two ends. The germline CDR1 and CDR2 sequences are MNHEY and SVGAGI. This entry belongs to a study of blood T cell repertoires in COVID-19. For the study at large: PBMCs, B-cell-depleted T cells, or T cells provided the cDNA or gDNA that made up the material.

Assay: immunoSEQ multiplex PCR; the TCRdb copy retains only in-frame clones and omits some. The repertoire holds under 200,000 clones, with about 88% as singletons. This chain links TRBV6-5 with TRBJ1-2; D is perhaps TRBD1 (6 bases). The sample was peripheral blood. The sequence was obtained from a woman of 80 years or more with acute or convalescent COVID-19. The chain's CDR3 is CASREDRHYGYTF. The CDR3 DNA reads as TGTGCCAGCAGGGAGGACAGACACTATGGCTACACCTTC.